This TCR beta chain was sequenced during a study of blood T cell repertoires in COVID-19. The method was immunoSEQ multiplex PCR; TCRdb's version includes in-frame clones alone and lacks a portion of them. Of about 150,000 clones listed, about 90% were seen once; the top ten hold 0.55%. The sequenced material came from peripheral blood. The sequence was collected from a man aged 45-60 years with acute or convalescent COVID-19.

CDR3 coding DNA: TGTGCCTGGAGCCCAGGGGGCTCTTACAATGAAAAACTGTTTTTT. This gives the protein CAWSPGGSYNEKLFF. The V and J genes are TRBV30 and TRBJ1-4; 8 positions match TRBD1. J gave up 5 bases and V 3 bases, and 8 bases lay outside the gene matches. The CDR3 contains 15 residues. Germline V gene lookup returns CDR1 GTSNPN and CDR2 SVGIG (reference sequence).